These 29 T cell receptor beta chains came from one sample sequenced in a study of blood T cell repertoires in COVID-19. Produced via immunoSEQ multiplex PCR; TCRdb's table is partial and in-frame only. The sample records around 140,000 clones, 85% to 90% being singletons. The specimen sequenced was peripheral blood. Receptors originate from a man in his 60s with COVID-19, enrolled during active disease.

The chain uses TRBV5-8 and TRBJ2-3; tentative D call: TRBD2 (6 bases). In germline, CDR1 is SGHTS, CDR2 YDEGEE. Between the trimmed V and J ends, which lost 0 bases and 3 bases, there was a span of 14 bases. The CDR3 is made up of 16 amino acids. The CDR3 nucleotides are TGTGCCAGCAGCTTGGGGCTCTCCGGAGGGACAGATACGCAGTATTTT. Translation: CASSLGLSGGTDTQYF.

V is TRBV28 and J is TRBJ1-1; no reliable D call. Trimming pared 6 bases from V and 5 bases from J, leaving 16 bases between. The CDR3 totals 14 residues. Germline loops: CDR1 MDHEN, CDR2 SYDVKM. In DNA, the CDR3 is TGTGCCAGCAGCTCCCATGGGAGGGATACTGAAGCTTTCTTT. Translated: CASSSHGRDTEAFF.

The CDR3, as DNA: TGTGCCAGCTCACCCCTTTTGACAGGGGTGACTGAAGCTTTCTTT. This translates into CASSPLLTGVTEAFF. The chain couples TRBV18 to TRBJ1-1; TRBD1 matches at 8 bases. Germline trimming cut 3 bases from V and 5 bases from J; bases unmatched to any gene: 8. In germline, CDR1 is KGHSH, CDR2 LQKENI. This CDR3 contains 15 residues.

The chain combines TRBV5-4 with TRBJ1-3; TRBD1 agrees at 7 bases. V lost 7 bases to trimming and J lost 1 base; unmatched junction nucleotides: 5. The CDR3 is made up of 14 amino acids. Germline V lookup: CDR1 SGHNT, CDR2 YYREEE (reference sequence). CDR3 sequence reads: CASGTEPSGNTIYF. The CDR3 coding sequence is TGTGCCAGCGGGACAGAACCTTCTGGAAACACCATATATTTT.

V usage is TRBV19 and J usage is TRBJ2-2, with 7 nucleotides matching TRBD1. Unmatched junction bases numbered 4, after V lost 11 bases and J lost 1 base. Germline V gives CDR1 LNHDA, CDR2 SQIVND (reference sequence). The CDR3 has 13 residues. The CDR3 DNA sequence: TGTGCCGGCCGACAGGGGAACACCGGGGAGCTGTTTTTT. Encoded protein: CAGRQGNTGELFF.

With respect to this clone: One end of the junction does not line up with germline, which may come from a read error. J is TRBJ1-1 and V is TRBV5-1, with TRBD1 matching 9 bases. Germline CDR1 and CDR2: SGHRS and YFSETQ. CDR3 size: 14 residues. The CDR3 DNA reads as TGCGCCAGCAGTTTGGACAGGGGCGGCACTGAAGCTTTCTTT. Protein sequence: CASSLDRGGTEAFF.

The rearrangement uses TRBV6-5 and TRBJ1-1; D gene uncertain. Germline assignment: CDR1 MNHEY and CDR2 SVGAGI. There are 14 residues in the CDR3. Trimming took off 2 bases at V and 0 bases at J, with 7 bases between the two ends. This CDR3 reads CASSYGLLNTEAFF. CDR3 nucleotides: TGTGCCAGCAGTTACGGGCTTCTGAACACTGAAGCTTTCTTT.

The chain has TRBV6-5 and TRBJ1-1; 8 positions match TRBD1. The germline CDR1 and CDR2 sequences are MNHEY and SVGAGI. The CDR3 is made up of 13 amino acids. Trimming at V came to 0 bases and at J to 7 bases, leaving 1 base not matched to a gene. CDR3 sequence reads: CASSYSGQGEAFF. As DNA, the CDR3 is TGTGCCAGCAGTTACTCTGGACAGGGTGAAGCTTTCTTT.

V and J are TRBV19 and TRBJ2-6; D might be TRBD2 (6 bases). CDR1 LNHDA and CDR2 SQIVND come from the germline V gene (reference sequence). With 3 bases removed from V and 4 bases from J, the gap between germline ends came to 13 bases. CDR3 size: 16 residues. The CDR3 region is CASSIWRGWGANVLTF. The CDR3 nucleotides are TGTGCCAGTAGTATTTGGAGGGGTTGGGGGGCCAACGTCCTGACTTTC.

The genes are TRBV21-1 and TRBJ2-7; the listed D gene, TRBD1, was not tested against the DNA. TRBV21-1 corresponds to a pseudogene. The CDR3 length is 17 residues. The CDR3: CASSKHLAGGRPYEQYF. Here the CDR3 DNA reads TGTGCCAGCAGCAAACACCTGGCAGGGGGCCGTCCCTACGAGCAGTACTTC.

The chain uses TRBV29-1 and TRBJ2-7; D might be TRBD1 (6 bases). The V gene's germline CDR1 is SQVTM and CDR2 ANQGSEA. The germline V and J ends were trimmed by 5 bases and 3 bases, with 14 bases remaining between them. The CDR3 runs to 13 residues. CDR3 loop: CSVRTGTIYEQYF. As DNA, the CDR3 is TGCAGCGTTAGAACAGGGACCATCTACGAGCAGTACTTC.

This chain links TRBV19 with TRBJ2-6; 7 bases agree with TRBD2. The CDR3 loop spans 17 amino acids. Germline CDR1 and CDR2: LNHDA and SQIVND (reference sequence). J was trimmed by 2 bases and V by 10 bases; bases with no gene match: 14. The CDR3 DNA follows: TGTGCCACCGATGGACGGGGGAGGGATGCTGGGGCCAACGTCCTGACTTTC. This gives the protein CATDGRGRDAGANVLTF. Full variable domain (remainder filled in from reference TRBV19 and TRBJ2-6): DGGITQSPKYLFRKEGQNVTLSCEQNLNHDAMYWYRQDPGQGLRLIYYSQIVNDFQKGDIAEGYSVSREKKESFPLTVTSAQKNPTAFYLCATDGRGRDAGANVLTFGAGSRLTVL.

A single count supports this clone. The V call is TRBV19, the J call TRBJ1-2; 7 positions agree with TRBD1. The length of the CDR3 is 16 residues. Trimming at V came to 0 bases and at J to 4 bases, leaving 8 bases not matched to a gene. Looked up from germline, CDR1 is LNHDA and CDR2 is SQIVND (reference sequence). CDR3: CASSIDPTGTVYGYTF. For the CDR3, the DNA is TGTGCCAGTAGTATAGATCCGACAGGGACCGTCTATGGCTACACCTTC.

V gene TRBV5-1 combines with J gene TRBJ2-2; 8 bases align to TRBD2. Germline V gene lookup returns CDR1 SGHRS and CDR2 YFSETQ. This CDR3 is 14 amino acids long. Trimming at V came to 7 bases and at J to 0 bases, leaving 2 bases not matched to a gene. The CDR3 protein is CASREGTNTGELFF. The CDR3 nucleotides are TGCGCCAGCCGGGAGGGTACGAACACCGGGGAGCTGTTTTTT.

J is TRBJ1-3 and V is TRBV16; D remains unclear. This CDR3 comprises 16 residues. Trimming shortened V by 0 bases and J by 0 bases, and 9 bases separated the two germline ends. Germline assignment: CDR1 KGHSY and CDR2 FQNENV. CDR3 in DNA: TGTGCCAGCAGCCAATCTACGGTACTCTCTGGAAACACCATATATTTT. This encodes CASSQSTVLSGNTIYF. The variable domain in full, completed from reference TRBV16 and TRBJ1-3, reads GEEVAQTPKHLVRGEGQKAKLYCAPIKGHSYVFWYQQVLKNEFKFLISFQNENVFDETGMPKERFSAKCLPNSPCSLEIQATKLEDSAVYFCASSQSTVLSGNTIYFGEGSWLTVV.

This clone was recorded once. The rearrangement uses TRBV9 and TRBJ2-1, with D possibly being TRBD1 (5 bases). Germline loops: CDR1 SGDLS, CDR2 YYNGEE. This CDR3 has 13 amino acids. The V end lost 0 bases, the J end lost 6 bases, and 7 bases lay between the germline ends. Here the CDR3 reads CASSVVGLNEQFF. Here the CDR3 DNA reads TGTGCCAGCAGCGTAGTGGGGCTCAATGAGCAGTTCTTC.

The CDR3 protein is CASSSTGGQGANVLTF. The CDR3 DNA reads TGTGCCAGCAGCTCGACAGGGGGCCAAGGGGCCAACGTCCTGACTTTC. The V call is TRBV7-9, the J call TRBJ2-6; 10 bases align to TRBD1. The junction had 4 bases not matched to a gene; V was cut back by 4 bases and J by 4 bases. Germline V lookup: CDR1 SEHNR, CDR2 FQNEAQ (reference sequence). The CDR3 is 16 residues long.

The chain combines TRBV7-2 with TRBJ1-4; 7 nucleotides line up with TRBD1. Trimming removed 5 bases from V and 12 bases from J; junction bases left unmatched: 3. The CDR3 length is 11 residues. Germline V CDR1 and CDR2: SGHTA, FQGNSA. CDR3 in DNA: TGTGCCAGCAGCCCTGACAGGGAACTGTTTTTT. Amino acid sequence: CASSPDRELFF.

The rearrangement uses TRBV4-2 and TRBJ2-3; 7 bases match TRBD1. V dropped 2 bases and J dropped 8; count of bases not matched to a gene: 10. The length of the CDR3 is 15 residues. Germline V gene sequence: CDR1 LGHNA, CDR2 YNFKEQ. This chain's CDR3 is CASSQPRAPGGTQYF. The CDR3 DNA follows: TGTGCCAGCAGCCAACCCCGGGCTCCAGGGGGTACGCAGTATTTT.

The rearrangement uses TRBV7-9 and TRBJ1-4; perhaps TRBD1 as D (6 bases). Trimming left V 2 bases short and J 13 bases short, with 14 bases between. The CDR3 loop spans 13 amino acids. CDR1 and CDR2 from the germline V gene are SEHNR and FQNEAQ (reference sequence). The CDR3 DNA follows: TGTGCCAGCAGCTTATTACTGGGGGCAGGACTGTTTTTT. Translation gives CASSLLLGAGLFF.

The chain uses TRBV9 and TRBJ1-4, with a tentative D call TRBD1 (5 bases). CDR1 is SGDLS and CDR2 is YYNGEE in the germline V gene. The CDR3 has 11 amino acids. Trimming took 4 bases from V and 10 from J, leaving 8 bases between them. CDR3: CASSPGGKLFF. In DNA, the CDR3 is TGTGCCAGCAGCCCCGGGGGAAAACTGTTTTTT.

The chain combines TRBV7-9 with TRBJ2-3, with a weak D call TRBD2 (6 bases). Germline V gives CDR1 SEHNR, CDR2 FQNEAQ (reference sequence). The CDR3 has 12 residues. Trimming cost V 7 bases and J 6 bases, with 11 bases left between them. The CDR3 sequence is CASTLAGDTQYF. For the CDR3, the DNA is TGTGCCAGCACCCTTGCGGGGGATACGCAGTATTTT.

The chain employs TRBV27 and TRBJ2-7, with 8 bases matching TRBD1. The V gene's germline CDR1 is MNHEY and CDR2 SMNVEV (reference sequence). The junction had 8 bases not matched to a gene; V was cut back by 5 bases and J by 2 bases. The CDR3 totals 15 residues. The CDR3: CASSPRTGLPYEQYF. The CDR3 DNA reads TGTGCCAGCAGTCCCCGGACAGGGTTACCCTACGAGCAGTACTTC.

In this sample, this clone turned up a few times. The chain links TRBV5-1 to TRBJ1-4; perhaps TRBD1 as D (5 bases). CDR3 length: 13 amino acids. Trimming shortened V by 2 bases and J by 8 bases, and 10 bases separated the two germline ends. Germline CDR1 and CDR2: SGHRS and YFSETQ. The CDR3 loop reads CASSLPDREKLFF. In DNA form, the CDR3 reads TGCGCCAGCAGCTTACCCGACAGAGAAAAACTGTTTTTT.

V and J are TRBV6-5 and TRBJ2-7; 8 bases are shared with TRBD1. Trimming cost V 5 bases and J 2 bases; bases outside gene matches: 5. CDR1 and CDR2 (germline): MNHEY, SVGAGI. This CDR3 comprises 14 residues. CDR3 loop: CASSNRQGPYEQYF. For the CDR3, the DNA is TGTGCCAGCAGTAACAGACAGGGGCCCTACGAGCAGTACTTC.

Written as DNA, the CDR3 is TGTGCCAGCAGCTCGGGACAGAATCTTAATGAAAAACTGTTTTTT. This sequence encodes CASSSGQNLNEKLFF. The chain combines TRBV7-2 with TRBJ1-4, with 7 bases lining up with TRBD1. In germline, CDR1 is SGHTA, CDR2 FQGNSA. The CDR3 runs to 15 residues. After removal of 4 bases from V and 4 bases from J, the junction contained 6 bases not matched to a gene.

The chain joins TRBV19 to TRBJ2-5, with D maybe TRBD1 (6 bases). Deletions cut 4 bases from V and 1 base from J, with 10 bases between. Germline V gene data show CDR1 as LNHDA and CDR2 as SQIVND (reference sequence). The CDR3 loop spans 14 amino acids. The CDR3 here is CASSKDRGQETQYF. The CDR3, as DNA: TGTGCCAGTAGTAAGGACAGAGGCCAAGAGACCCAGTACTTC.

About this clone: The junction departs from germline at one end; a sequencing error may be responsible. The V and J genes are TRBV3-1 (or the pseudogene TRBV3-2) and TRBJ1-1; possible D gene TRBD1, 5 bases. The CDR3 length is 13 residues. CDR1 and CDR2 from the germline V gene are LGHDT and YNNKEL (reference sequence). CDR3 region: CASSPRQNAEAFF. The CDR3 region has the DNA TGTGCCAGCAGCCCCCGACAGAACGCTGAAGCTTTCTTT.

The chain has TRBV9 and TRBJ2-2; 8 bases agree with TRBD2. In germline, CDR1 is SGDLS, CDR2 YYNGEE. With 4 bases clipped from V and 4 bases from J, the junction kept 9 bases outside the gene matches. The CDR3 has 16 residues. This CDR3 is CASSPEVGGVTGELFF. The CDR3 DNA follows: TGTGCCAGCAGCCCAGAGGTCGGGGGGGTCACCGGGGAGCTGTTTTTT.